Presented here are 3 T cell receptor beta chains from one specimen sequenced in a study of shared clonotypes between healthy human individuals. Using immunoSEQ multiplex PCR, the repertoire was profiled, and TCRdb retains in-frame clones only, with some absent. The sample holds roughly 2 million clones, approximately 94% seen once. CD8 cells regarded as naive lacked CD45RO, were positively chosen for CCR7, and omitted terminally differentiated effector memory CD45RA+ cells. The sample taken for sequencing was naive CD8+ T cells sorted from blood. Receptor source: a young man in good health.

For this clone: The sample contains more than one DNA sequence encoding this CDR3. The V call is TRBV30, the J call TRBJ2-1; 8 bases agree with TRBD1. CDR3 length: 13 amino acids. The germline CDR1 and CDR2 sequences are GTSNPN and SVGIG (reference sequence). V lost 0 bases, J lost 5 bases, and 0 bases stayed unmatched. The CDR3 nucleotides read TGTGCCTGGAGTGTACAGGGGGACAATGAGCAGTTCTTC. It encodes CAWSVQGDNEQFF.

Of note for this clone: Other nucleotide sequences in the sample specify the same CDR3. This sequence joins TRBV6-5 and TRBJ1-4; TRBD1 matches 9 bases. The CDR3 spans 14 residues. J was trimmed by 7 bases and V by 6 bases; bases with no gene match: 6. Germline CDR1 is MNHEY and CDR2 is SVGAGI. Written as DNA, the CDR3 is TGTGCCAGCAGCCAGACAGGGGGTGGTGAAAAACTGTTTTTT. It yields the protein CASSQTGGGEKLFF.

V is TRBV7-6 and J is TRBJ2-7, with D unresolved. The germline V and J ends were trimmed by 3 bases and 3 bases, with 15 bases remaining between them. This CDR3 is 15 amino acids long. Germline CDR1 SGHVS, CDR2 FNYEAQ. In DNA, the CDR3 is TGTGCCAGCAGCTTGACCCAAGATCCCATCTACGAGCAGTACTTC. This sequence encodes CASSLTQDPIYEQYF.